This T cell receptor (beta chain) was profiled in a study of response to subunit inactivated influenza vaccine. Findings and limits, study-wide: That few new T cells are recruited by each seasonal influenza vaccination was the authors' suggestion.

The length of the CDR3 is 14 residues. The V and J ends lost 3 bases and 3 bases, in that order; junction bases with no gene match: 5. CDR1 and CDR2 from the germline V gene are DFQATT and SNEGSKA (reference sequence). Details on this clonotype: What it binds is not known.

TCRdb passed the RT-PCR reads through MiXCR, listing each CDR3 protein once. This sample carries 450,000 to 600,000 distinct CDR3 sequences, under 8.5% of them seen once, and the ten largest clones take 13%. This rearrangement joins TRBV20-1 to TRBJ2-7; 10 nucleotides match TRBD1. The TCR comes from a man aged 50 to 69 who received an inactivated influenza vaccine. This specimen was PBMCs from blood, taken 23 months after vaccination. The chain's CDR3 is CSAREGTGVYEQYF. The DNA of the CDR3 is TGCAGTGCTAGGGAGGGGACAGGGGTCTACGAGCAGTACTTC.